These T cell receptor beta chains were read from a single sample in a study of identical twins. Each CDR3 protein gets one entry after TCRdb re-called the 5' RACE reads with MiXCR. In the table there are roughly 1.6 million distinct CDR3 sequences, about 31% of which are singletons. The source material was cord blood. The receptors originated from a newborn girl in good health. Each CDR3 is given with its conserved first and last residue. D genes are given only for firm matches. A clone size is listed for some rows: how often the clone was seen (once, few, many), or a class if it is expanded.

clone size: few
V gene: TRBV3-1
J gene: TRBJ2-7
D gene: TRBD1
CDR3 DNA: TGTGCCAGCAGCCATGAACAGGGGATCTACGAGCAGTACTTC
CDR3 protein: CASSHEQGIYEQYF

clone size: .
V gene: TRBV9
J gene: TRBJ2-2
D gene: .
CDR3 DNA: TGTGCCAGCAGCGTAGTGCACACCGGGGAGCTGTTTTTT
CDR3 protein: CASSVVHTGELFF

clone size: few
V gene: TRBV5-1
J gene: TRBJ2-1
D gene: TRBD2
CDR3 DNA: TGCGCCAGCACCAGCGGGGGGGCGGGAGAGCAGTTCTTC
CDR3 protein: CASTSGGAGEQFF

clone size: few
V gene: TRBV27
J gene: TRBJ2-2
D gene: TRBD1
CDR3 DNA: TGTGCCAGCAGACCGAGACCGGGACAGCACACCGGGGAGCTGTTTTTT
CDR3 protein: CASRPRPGQHTGELFF

clone size: few
V gene: TRBV27
J gene: TRBJ2-3
D gene: .
CDR3 DNA: TGTGCCAGCAGTCGACGGACTCATAGCACAGATACGCAGTATTTT
CDR3 protein: CASSRRTHSTDTQYF

clone size: .
V gene: TRBV12-3/TRBV12-4
J gene: TRBJ1-1
D gene: .
CDR3 DNA: TGTGCCAGCAGCTTTAAAGGGCGCCCCGGTGGTTGGACTTTCTTT
CDR3 protein: CASSFKGRPGGWTFF

clone size: few
V gene: TRBV3-1
J gene: TRBJ2-1
D gene: .
CDR3 DNA: TGTGCCAGCAGCCCGCCGACAGATGCCTACAATGAGCAGTTCTTC
CDR3 protein: CASSPPTDAYNEQFF

clone size: .
V gene: TRBV6-5
J gene: TRBJ2-1
D gene: .
CDR3 DNA: TGTGCCAGCAACCAACGGGGGTTAGCCTACAATGAGCAGTTCTTC
CDR3 protein: CASNQRGLAYNEQFF

clone size: few
V gene: TRBV3-1
J gene: TRBJ1-5
D gene: .
CDR3 DNA: TGTGCCAGCAGCCAAGCCGGGGCCCCTAATCAGCCCCAGCATTTT
CDR3 protein: CASSQAGAPNQPQHF

clone size: .
V gene: TRBV20-1
J gene: TRBJ2-5
D gene: .
CDR3 DNA: TGCAGTCGCCTGTTGGACCAAGAGACCCAGTACTTC
CDR3 protein: CSRLLDQETQYF

clone size: many
V gene: TRBV4-2
J gene: TRBJ2-1
D gene: .
CDR3 DNA: TGTGCCAGCAGCCAAGCCAGGGGGGGCTCCTACAATGAGCAGTTCTTC
CDR3 protein: CASSQARGGSYNEQFF

clone size: .
V gene: TRBV4-2
J gene: TRBJ2-2
D gene: TRBD1
CDR3 DNA: TGTGCCAGCAGCCAAGATGGGACAGCTGTTGGCGGGGAGCTGTTTTTT
CDR3 protein: CASSQDGTAVGGELFF

clone size: .
V gene: TRBV14
J gene: TRBJ1-1
D gene: .
CDR3 DNA: TGTGCCAGCAGCCGAGCGCGAGGCCCACTGAACACTGAAGCTTTCTTT
CDR3 protein: CASSRARGPLNTEAFF

clone size: .
V gene: TRBV10-3
J gene: TRBJ2-7
D gene: .
CDR3 DNA: TGTGCCATCAGTGAGAGGACAACTTACGAGCAGTACTTC
CDR3 protein: CAISERTTYEQYF

clone size: .
V gene: TRBV5-6
J gene: TRBJ2-7
D gene: .
CDR3 DNA: TGTGCCAGCAGCTTTTTAAGGAGGAGCTCCTACAATGAGCAGTACTTC
CDR3 protein: CASSFLRRSSYNEQYF

clone size: .
V gene: TRBV5-1
J gene: TRBJ2-5
D gene: .
CDR3 DNA: TGCGCCAGCAGCTTGGCGGCGTATTCGGAGACCCAGTACTTC
CDR3 protein: CASSLAAYSETQYF

clone size: .
V gene: TRBV24-1
J gene: TRBJ2-7
D gene: .
CDR3 DNA: TGTGCCACCAGTGATTTCCCTTACAATGAGCAGTACTTC
CDR3 protein: CATSDFPYNEQYF

clone size: .
V gene: TRBV13
J gene: TRBJ2-5
D gene: TRBD2
CDR3 DNA: TGTGCCAGCAGCTCGTATCAGCGGGGGCAAGAGACCCAGTACTTC
CDR3 protein: CASSSYQRGQETQYF

clone size: .
V gene: TRBV9
J gene: TRBJ2-3
D gene: TRBD2
CDR3 DNA: TGTGCCAGCAGCGTAGGACTAGCGGGGGCGATAACAGATACGCAGTATTTT
CDR3 protein: CASSVGLAGAITDTQYF

clone size: few
V gene: TRBV5-1
J gene: TRBJ2-5
D gene: TRBD1
CDR3 DNA: TGCGCCAGCAGCTTGGTACCGGGACAGGTCTACAATGAGCAGTACTTC
CDR3 protein: CASSLVPGQVYNEQYF

clone size: .
V gene: TRBV5-1
J gene: TRBJ2-3
D gene: .
CDR3 DNA: TGCGCCAGCAGCTTGGAAGGGGGGCGCAGTAATAGAGAGCAGTATTTT
CDR3 protein: CASSLEGGRSNREQYF

clone size: few
V gene: TRBV3-1
J gene: TRBJ2-6
D gene: .
CDR3 DNA: TGTGCCAGCAGCAACAGGTTATATGGGGCCAACGTCCTGACTTTC
CDR3 protein: CASSNRLYGANVLTF

clone size: .
V gene: TRBV3-1
J gene: TRBJ2-3
D gene: .
CDR3 DNA: TGTGCCAGCAGCCTTGTCCAGTCAGATACGCAGTATTTT
CDR3 protein: CASSLVQSDTQYF

clone size: .
V gene: TRBV29-1
J gene: TRBJ2-7
D gene: TRBD2
CDR3 DNA: TGCAGCGTTGAGGCGGGGGAGTCCTACGAGCAGTACTTC
CDR3 protein: CSVEAGESYEQYF